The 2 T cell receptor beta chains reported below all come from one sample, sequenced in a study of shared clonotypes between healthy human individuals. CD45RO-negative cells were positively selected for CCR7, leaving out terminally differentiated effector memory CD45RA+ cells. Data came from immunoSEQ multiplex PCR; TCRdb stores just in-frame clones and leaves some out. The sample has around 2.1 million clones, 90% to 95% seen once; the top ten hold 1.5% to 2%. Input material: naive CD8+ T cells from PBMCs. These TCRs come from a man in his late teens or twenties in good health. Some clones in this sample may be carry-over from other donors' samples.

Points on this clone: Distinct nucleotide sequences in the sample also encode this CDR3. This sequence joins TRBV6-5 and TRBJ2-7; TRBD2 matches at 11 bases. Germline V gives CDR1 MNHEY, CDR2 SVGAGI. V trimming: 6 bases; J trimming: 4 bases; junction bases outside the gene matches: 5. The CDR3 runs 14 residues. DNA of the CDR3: TGTGCCAGCAGCCCGGGACTAGCGGCTTACGAGCAGTACTTC. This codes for CASSPGLAAYEQYF.

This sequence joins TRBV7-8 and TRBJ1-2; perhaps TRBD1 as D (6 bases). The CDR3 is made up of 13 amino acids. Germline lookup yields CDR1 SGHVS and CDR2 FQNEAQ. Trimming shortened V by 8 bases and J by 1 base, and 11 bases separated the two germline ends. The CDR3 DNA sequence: TGTGCCAGCGACAGGCCTAGTAACTATGGCTACACCTTC. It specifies CASDRPSNYGYTF.